The 9 T cell receptor beta chains below were found in one sample sequenced in a study of shared clonotypes between healthy human individuals. The method was immunoSEQ multiplex PCR; TCRdb's version includes in-frame clones alone and lacks a portion of them. The table has about 2.4 million clones, under 95% seen once. Sequencing used naive CD4+ T cells from PBMCs. As for subset: CD45RA+ positively selected. These receptor sequences come from a young man in good health. Some clones in this sample may be carry-over from other donors' samples.

The chain employs TRBV6-4 and TRBJ2-3; D possibly corresponds to TRBD1 (5 bases). Trimming stripped 6 bases from V and 2 bases from J, with 9 bases between. Germline CDR1 MRHNA, CDR2 SNTAGT. The CDR3 spans 13 residues. In DNA form, the CDR3 reads TGTGCCAGCAGCAGGGAACCCACAGATACGCAGTATTTT. This translates into CASSREPTDTQYF.

The rearrangement uses TRBV4-2 and TRBJ2-3; possible D gene TRBD2, 6 bases. The CDR3 sequence is 16 residues long. Germline assignment: CDR1 LGHNA and CDR2 YNFKEQ. Trimming removed 4 bases at V and 0 bases at J, with 14 bases between. The DNA of the CDR3 is TGTGCCAGCAGCCCCCGGGCGAGCGGGAGCACAGATACGCAGTATTTT. As protein: CASSPRASGSTDTQYF.

The V and J genes are TRBV18 and TRBJ2-7; a weak D match, TRBD2 (5 bases). V was cut by 5 bases and J by 0 bases, with 11 bases left in between. Germline assignment: CDR1 KGHSH and CDR2 LQKENI. There are 14 residues in the CDR3. The CDR3: CASSYSEDSYEQYF. The CDR3 DNA follows: TGTGCCAGCTCATATAGCGAGGACTCCTACGAGCAGTACTTC.

J is TRBJ2-4 and V is TRBV5-1; 13 bases line up with TRBD2. This CDR3 has 15 amino acids. The J segment lost 8 bases and the V segment lost 3 bases, leaving 5 bases of the junction unmatched. Germline CDR1 SGHRS, CDR2 YFSETQ. The CDR3 protein is CASSSGLAGIDIQYF. CDR3 DNA: TGCGCCAGCAGCTCGGGACTAGCGGGAATAGACATTCAGTACTTC.

This chain uses TRBV5-8 with TRBJ1-5, with D hard to call. The CDR3 is 15 residues long. V was shortened by 0 bases and J by 1 base, with 8 bases between the two germline ends. The germline V gene encodes CDR1 SGHTS and CDR2 YDEGEE. The CDR3 protein is CASSLGGVSNQPQHF. CDR3 nucleotide sequence: TGTGCCAGCAGCTTGGGGGGTGTCAGCAATCAGCCCCAGCATTTT. The full variable domain, with the rest looked up from reference TRBV5-8 and TRBJ1-5, is EAGVTQSPTHLIKTRGQQATLRCSPISGHTSVYWYQQALGLGLQFLLWYDEGEERNRGNFPPRFSGRQFPNYSSELNVNALELEDSALYLCASSLGGVSNQPQHFGDGTRLSIL.

The chain combines TRBV5-4 with TRBJ2-4; TRBD1 matches 7 bases. V shed 4 bases, J shed 3 bases, and the junction held 4 bases outside the gene matches. The CDR3 length is 14 residues. Germline loops: CDR1 SGHNT, CDR2 YYREEE (reference sequence). The CDR3 loop is CASSPGQDKNIQYF. CDR3 bases: TGTGCCAGCAGCCCCGGACAGGACAAAAACATTCAGTACTTC.

J is TRBJ2-1 and V is TRBV30, with D possibly TRBD2 on 6 matching bases. V lost 3 bases and J 6 bases, leaving 18 bases between the germline ends. CDR1 is GTSNPN, CDR2 SVGIG, per germline (reference sequence). CDR3 length: 15 amino acids. CDR3 protein: CAWSRGLGGGNEQFF. The CDR3 DNA follows: TGTGCCTGGAGCCGTGGGCTCGGGGGAGGCAATGAGCAGTTCTTC.

The rearrangement links TRBV2 to TRBJ2-3, with no clear D. The CDR3 loop spans 14 amino acids. Trimming removed 5 bases from V and 3 bases from J, with 12 bases in between. CDR1 SNHLY and CDR2 FYNNEI come from the germline V gene. Written as DNA, the CDR3 is TGTGCCAGCAGTTTTGCGGAGCGAACAGATACGCAGTATTTT. Protein sequence: CASSFAERTDTQYF.

The chain carries TRBV28 and TRBJ2-3; 12 bases align to TRBD2. The CDR3 sequence is 16 residues long. Germline CDR1 reads MDHEN; CDR2 reads SYDVKM. The V segment lost 4 bases and the J segment 8 bases; nucleotides outside the gene matches: 10. CDR3 residues: CASSSATSGSFGTQYF. CDR3 bases: TGTGCCAGCAGTTCAGCGACTAGCGGGAGTTTTGGTACGCAGTATTTT.